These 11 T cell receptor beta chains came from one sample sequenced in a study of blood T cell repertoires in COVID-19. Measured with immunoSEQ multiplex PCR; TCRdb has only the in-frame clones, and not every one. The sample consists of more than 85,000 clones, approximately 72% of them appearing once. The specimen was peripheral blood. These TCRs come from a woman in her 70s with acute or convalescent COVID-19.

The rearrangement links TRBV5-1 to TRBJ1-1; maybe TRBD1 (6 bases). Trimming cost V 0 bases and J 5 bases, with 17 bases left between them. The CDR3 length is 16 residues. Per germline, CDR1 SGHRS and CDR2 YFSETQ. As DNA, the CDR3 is TGCGCCAGCAGCTTGGCCCAGGGGATGACGGGGACTGAAGCTTTCTTT. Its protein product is CASSLAQGMTGTEAFF.

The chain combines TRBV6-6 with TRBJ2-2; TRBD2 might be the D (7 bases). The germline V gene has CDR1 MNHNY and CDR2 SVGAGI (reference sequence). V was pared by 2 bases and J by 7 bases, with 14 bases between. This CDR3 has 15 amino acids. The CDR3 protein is CASSYEGGLGGELFF. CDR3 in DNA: TGTGCCAGCAGTTACGAGGGGGGGCTCGGCGGGGAGCTGTTTTTT.

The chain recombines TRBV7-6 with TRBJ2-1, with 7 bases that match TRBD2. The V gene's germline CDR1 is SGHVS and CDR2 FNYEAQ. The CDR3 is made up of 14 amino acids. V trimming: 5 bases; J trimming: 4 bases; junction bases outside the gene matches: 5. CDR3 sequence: CASSPGTTYNEQFF. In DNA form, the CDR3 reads TGTGCCAGCAGCCCCGGGACTACTTACAATGAGCAGTTCTTC.

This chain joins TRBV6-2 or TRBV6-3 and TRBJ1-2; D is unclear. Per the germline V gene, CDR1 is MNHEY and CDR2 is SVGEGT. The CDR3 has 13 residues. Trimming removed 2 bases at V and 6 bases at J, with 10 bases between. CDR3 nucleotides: TGTGCCAGCAGTTACCTAAGCGCGGATGGCTACACCTTC. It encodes CASSYLSADGYTF.

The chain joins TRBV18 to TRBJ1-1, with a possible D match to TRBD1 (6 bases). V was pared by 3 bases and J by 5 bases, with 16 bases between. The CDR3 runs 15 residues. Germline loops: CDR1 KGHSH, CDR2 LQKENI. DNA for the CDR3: TGTGCCAGCTCACCGGGGCAGGGGAGTGGAACTGAAGCTTTCTTT. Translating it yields CASSPGQGSGTEAFF.

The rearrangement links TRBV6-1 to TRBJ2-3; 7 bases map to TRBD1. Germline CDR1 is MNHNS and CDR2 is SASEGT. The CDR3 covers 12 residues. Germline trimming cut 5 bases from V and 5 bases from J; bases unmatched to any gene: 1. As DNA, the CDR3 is TGTGCCAGCAGTCCAGGGGGAGATACGCAGTATTTT. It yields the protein CASSPGGDTQYF.

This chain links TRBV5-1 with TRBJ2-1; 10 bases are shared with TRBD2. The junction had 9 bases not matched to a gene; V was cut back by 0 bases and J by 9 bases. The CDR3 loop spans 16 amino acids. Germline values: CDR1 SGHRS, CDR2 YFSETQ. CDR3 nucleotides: TGCGCCAGCAGCTTGGCACCAAGCGGGGGGGCGGGTGAGCAGTTCTTC. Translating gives CASSLAPSGGAGEQFF.

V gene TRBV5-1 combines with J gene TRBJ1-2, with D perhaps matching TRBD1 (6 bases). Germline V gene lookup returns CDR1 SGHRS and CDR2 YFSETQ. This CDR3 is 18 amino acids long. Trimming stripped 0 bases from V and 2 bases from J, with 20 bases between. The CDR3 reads CASSLGGIGLDRNYGYTF. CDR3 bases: TGCGCCAGCAGCTTGGGAGGGATAGGGTTGGACAGAAACTATGGCTACACCTTC.

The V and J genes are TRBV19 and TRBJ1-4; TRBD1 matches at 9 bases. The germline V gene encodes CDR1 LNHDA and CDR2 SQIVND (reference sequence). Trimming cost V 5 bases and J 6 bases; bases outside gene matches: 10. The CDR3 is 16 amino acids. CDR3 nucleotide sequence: TGTGCCAGTAGTTCATCAAGGACAGGGGAAGATGAAAAACTGTTTTTT. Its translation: CASSSSRTGEDEKLFF.

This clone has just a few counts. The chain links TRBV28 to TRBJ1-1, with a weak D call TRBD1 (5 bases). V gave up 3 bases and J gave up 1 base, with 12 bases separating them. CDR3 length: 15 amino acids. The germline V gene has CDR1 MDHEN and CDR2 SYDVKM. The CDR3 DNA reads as TGTGCCAGCAGTTTCGTAGGACACCCGAACACTGAAGCTTTCTTT. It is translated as CASSFVGHPNTEAFF. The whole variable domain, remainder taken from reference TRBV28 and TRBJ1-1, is DVKVTQSSRYLVKRTGEKVFLECVQDMDHENMFWYRQDPGLGLRLIYFSYDVKMKEKGDIPEGYSVSREKKERFSLILESASTNQTSMYLCASSFVGHPNTEAFFGQGTRLTVV.

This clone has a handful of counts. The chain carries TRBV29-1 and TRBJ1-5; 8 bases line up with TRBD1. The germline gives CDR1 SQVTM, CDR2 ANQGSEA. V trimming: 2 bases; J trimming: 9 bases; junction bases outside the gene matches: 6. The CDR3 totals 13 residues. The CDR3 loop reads CSVEQTGARPQHF. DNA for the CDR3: TGCAGCGTTGAACAGACAGGGGCAAGGCCCCAGCATTTT.